Listed here are 17 T cell receptor beta chains from one sample, sequenced in a study of monozygotic twins with inflammatory bowel disease. From its re-call of the 5' RACE reads, TCRdb lists each CDR3 protein once, without DNA. This sample's table has 300,000 to 350,000 distinct CDR3 sequences. Material for sequencing was blood. The receptor source for this set is a human donor with ulcerative colitis or Crohn's disease, or a healthy co-twin of an affected twin (not recorded which).

V and J are TRBV4-1 and TRBJ1-3. Per the germline V gene, CDR1 is MGHRA and CDR2 is YSYEKL. The CDR3 extends over 15 amino acids. CDR3 protein: CASSQVGGTGNTIYF.

The chain has TRBV28 and TRBJ2-4; TCRdb's D gene call, TRBD2, goes unchecked for lack of DNA. CDR1 and CDR2 (germline): MDHEN, SYDVKM. This CDR3 spans 13 amino acids. CDR3 region: CASSLNSGNIQYF.

This chain links TRBV11-2 with TRBJ2-1; TCRdb names TRBD2, which stays unverified in the absence of DNA. Per germline, CDR1 SGHAT and CDR2 FQNNGV. The CDR3 is made up of 15 amino acids. The chain's CDR3 is CASRSGGQPYNEQFF. Drawing the rest from reference TRBV11-2 and TRBJ2-1, the complete variable domain is EAGVAQSPRYKIIEKRQSVAFWCNPISGHATLYWYQQILGQGPKLLIQFQNNGVVDDSQLPKDRFSAERLKGVDSTLKIQPAKLEDSAVYLCASRSGGQPYNEQFFGPGTRLTVL.

The rearrangement links TRBV4-3 to TRBJ1-2; there is no DNA to check the TCRdb D call of TRBD1. Germline CDR1 LGHNA, CDR2 YSLEER. This CDR3 has 13 amino acids. CDR3: CASSQEYRDDYTF.

V usage is TRBV29-1 and J usage is TRBJ2-5; TCRdb's D gene call, TRBD1, goes unchecked for lack of DNA. CDR1 and CDR2 from the germline V gene are SQVTM and ANQGSEA. The CDR3 has 14 amino acids. The chain's CDR3 is CSVEIAGQGETQYF.

The chain links TRBV3-1 to TRBJ1-1; the D call of TRBD1 rests on TCRdb alone, since no DNA is present to check it. CDR3 length equals 16 residues. Germline CDR1 is LGHDT and CDR2 is YNNKEL (reference sequence). The CDR3: CASSLVSGGPRTEAFF.

V usage is TRBV9 and J usage is TRBJ1-4. Germline V lookup: CDR1 SGDLS, CDR2 YYNGEE. The CDR3 totals 12 residues. CDR3 in amino acids: CASSVDNGKLFF.

This chain connects TRBV12-3 or TRBV12-4 to TRBJ1-6; lacking DNA, the TRBD1 call made by TCRdb goes unchecked. CDR3 length: 15 amino acids. The CDR3 region is CASTTGGAYNSPLHF.

The rearrangement uses TRBV20-1 and TRBJ2-2; there is no DNA to check the TCRdb D call of TRBD2. Per germline, CDR1 DFQATT and CDR2 SNEGSKA (reference sequence). CDR3 length: 16 residues. CDR3 region: CSARGLAGEFTGELFF.

This chain joins TRBV15 and TRBJ2-1; the TCRdb D gene call, TRBD1, has no DNA to confirm it. The germline V gene has CDR1 LNHNV and CDR2 YYDKDF (reference sequence). The CDR3 runs 15 residues. This chain's CDR3 is CATSRVDLTVPGEFF.

V and J are TRBV7-9 and TRBJ2-1. Per the germline V gene, CDR1 is SEHNR and CDR2 is FQNEAQ (reference sequence). This CDR3 is built from 14 residues. The CDR3 reads CASSLAEVYNEQFF.

J is TRBJ2-1 and V is TRBV5-1; TCRdb's D call of TRBD2 is untestable without DNA. CDR3 size: 13 residues. Germline-derived CDR1 and CDR2 are SGHRS and YFSETQ. The CDR3: CASSSTDGSEQFF.

This chain joins TRBV5-1 and TRBJ2-2; without DNA, the TCRdb call of TRBD2 cannot be checked. The CDR3 runs 16 residues. CDR1 is SGHRS and CDR2 is YFSETQ in the germline V gene. The CDR3 sequence is CASSWGTSANTGELFF.

The chain employs TRBV20-1 and TRBJ2-1; with no DNA, the TCRdb D assignment of TRBD1 cannot be verified. The CDR3 is made up of 15 amino acids. Germline CDR1 reads DFQATT; CDR2 reads SNEGSKA (reference sequence). The CDR3: CSAREADRGYNEQFF.

The V call is TRBV11-2, the J call TRBJ2-7; TCRdb picks TRBD1, but there is no DNA to check that call. The CDR3 has 13 residues. CDR1 is SGHAT and CDR2 is FQNNGV in the germline V gene. The CDR3 is CASSLRAGREQYF.

V and J are TRBV20-1 and TRBJ2-1; TCRdb proposes TRBD1, but this gene call is untestable without DNA. Germline CDR1 reads DFQATT; CDR2 reads SNEGSKA (reference sequence). The CDR3 loop spans 16 amino acids. The chain's CDR3 is CSAPRIEGMVFNEQFF.

V usage is TRBV30 and J usage is TRBJ1-6; the TCRdb D gene call, TRBD1, has no DNA to confirm it. The CDR3 covers 14 residues. The germline gives CDR1 GTSNPN, CDR2 SVGIG (reference sequence). The CDR3 sequence is CAWNTGQGDSPLHF.